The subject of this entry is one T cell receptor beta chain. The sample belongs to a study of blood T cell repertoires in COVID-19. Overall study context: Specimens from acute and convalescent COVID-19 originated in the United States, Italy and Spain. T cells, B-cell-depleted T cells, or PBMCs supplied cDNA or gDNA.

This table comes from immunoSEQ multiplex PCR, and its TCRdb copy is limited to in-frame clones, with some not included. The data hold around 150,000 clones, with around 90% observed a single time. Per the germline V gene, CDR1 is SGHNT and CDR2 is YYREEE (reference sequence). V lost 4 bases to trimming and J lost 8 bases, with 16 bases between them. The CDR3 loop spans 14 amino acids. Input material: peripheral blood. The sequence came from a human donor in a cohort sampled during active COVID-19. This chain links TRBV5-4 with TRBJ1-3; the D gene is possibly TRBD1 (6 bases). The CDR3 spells CASSPGQLRDTIYF. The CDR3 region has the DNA TGTGCCAGCAGCCCAGGACAGCTTCGCGACACCATATATTTT.